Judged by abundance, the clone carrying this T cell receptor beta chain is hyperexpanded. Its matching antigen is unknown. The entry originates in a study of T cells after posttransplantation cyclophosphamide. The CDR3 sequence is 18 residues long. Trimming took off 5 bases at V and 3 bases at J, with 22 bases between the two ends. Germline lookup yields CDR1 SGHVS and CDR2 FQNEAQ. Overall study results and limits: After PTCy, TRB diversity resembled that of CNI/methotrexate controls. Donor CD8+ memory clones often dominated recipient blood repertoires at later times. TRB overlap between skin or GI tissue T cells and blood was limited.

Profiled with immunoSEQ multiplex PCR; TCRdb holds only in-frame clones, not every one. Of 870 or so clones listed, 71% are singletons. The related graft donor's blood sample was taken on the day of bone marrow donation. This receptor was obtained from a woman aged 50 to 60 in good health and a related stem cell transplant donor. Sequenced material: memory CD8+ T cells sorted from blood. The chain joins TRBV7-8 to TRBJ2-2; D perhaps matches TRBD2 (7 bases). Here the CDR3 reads CASSPLSGTPSYTGELFF. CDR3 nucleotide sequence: TGTGCCAGCAGCCCCCTGAGCGGGACACCTTCCTACACCGGGGAGCTGTTTTTT.